The 5 T cell receptor beta chains below were found in one sample sequenced in a study of radiation and T cells in renal cell carcinoma. Data came from immunoSEQ multiplex PCR; TCRdb stores just in-frame clones and leaves some out. The sample contains tens of thousands of clones, roughly 53% of which appear only once. Regarding treatment: treatment-naive control, cytoreductive nephrectomy. The sample consisted of tumor tissue, taken from a patient whose treatment was nephrectomy without radiotherapy. Receptor source: a human donor with renal cell carcinoma.

This sequence joins TRBV5-1 and TRBJ2-2; the D gene is possibly TRBD1 (5 bases). CDR3 length equals 15 residues. Looked up from germline, CDR1 is SGHRS and CDR2 is YFSETQ. The ends were cut back, 7 bases at V and 0 bases at J, with 13 bases in the middle. CDR3 DNA: TGCGCCAGCGTCCCAGGGTCCGCGAACACCGGGGAGCTGTTTTTT. Amino acid sequence: CASVPGSANTGELFF.

V and J are TRBV4-1 and TRBJ2-1; the match to TRBD2 covers 13 bases. CDR1 and CDR2 (germline): MGHRA, YSYEKL. V dropped 5 bases and J dropped 8; count of bases not matched to a gene: 6. This CDR3 is built from 15 residues. Written as DNA, the CDR3 is TGCGCCAGCAGCTATCGGACTAGCGGGGGTGATGAGCAGTTCTTC. Translation: CASSYRTSGGDEQFF.

This clone appeared a few times. The V and J genes are TRBV7-2 and TRBJ2-5, with D hard to call. The ends were cut back, 4 bases at V and 7 bases at J, with 13 bases in the middle. In germline, CDR1 is SGHTA, CDR2 FQGNSA. The CDR3 loop spans 13 amino acids. The CDR3 DNA is TGTGCCAGCAGCTCCCCCGGTGGCGGGACCCAGTACTTC. Protein: CASSSPGGGTQYF.

V usage is TRBV6-5 and J usage is TRBJ1-1; D possibly corresponds to TRBD1 (5 bases). The CDR3 has 15 residues. Trimming stripped 2 bases from V and 1 base from J, with 11 bases between. Germline CDR1 is MNHEY and CDR2 is SVGAGI. CDR3 sequence: CASSYGGRKNTEAFF. DNA of the CDR3: TGTGCCAGCAGTTACGGGGGACGCAAGAACACTGAAGCTTTCTTT.

This clone has just one count. The chain has TRBV4-3 and TRBJ2-7; D uncertain. The length of the CDR3 is 14 residues. Germline lookup yields CDR1 LGHNA and CDR2 YSLEER. Trimming left V 0 bases short and J 2 bases short, with 8 bases between. As DNA, the CDR3 is TGCGCCAGCAGCCAAGACCCAAATACCTACGAGCAGTACTTC. Translation gives CASSQDPNTYEQYF.